The 9 T cell receptor beta chains in this list originate from one sample, sequenced in a study of identical twins. TCRdb reanalysed the 5' RACE reads using MiXCR and keeps one entry per CDR3 protein. The sample consists of some 1,700,000 distinct CDR3 sequences, 25% to 35% of them appearing once. Sequencing was performed on cord blood. The receptors stem from a newborn girl in good health.

This clonotype was observed a handful of times. The junction does not match germline at one end; this may be a read error. V and J are TRBV15 and TRBJ2-7, with 13 bases that match TRBD2. Per germline, CDR1 LNHNV and CDR2 YYDKDF (reference sequence). The CDR3 extends over 15 amino acids. CDR3 loop: CVTSVGLAGAYEQYF. The CDR3 DNA reads as TGTGTCACCAGCGTCGGACTAGCGGGGGCCTACGAGCAGTACTTC.

In this sample, this clonotype turned up once. V usage is TRBV3-1 and J usage is TRBJ2-4; 7 nucleotides line up with TRBD1. V lost 4 bases and J lost 2; bases outside the gene matches: 5. Per germline, CDR1 LGHDT and CDR2 YNNKEL (reference sequence). There are 15 residues in the CDR3. DNA of the CDR3: TGTGCCAGCAGCCGAGAGGGGGCATCCAAAAACATTCAGTACTTC. Translated, it gives CASSREGASKNIQYF.

The chain uses TRBV12-3 or TRBV12-4 and TRBJ1-5, with D unclear. The CDR3 spans 15 residues. Trimming removed 6 bases from V and 0 bases from J, with 12 bases in between. The CDR3: CASSRGRDSNQPQHF. The CDR3 DNA follows: TGTGCCAGCAGCCGAGGACGGGATAGCAATCAGCCCCAGCATTTT.

This clonotype was detected only a few times. The chain recombines TRBV20-1 with TRBJ2-1, with 7 bases matching TRBD2. CDR3 length: 15 residues. Germline V gene sequence: CDR1 DFQATT, CDR2 SNEGSKA (reference sequence). V lost 4 bases, J lost 5 bases, and 11 bases stayed unmatched. The CDR3 here is CSAIVSGGVNNEQFF. In nucleotides, the CDR3 is TGCAGTGCTATAGTGAGTGGGGGGGTCAACAATGAGCAGTTCTTC.

The rearrangement links TRBV2 to TRBJ2-5; no clear D gene. Trimming stripped 2 bases from V and 11 bases from J, with 15 bases between. CDR1 is SNHLY and CDR2 is FYNNEI in the germline V gene. The CDR3 runs to 13 residues. CDR3 amino acids: CASSEITYNEQYF. The CDR3 coding sequence is TGTGCCAGCAGTGAAATAACATACAATGAGCAGTACTTC.

This clonotype occurred a few times. The rearrangement links TRBV5-1 to TRBJ1-4; D is possibly TRBD1 (5 bases). CDR1 and CDR2 (germline): SGHRS, YFSETQ. V gave up 2 bases and J gave up 3 bases, with 14 bases separating them. This CDR3 region has 16 residues. The CDR3 sequence: CASSFSRAGSNEKLFF. CDR3 DNA: TGCGCCAGCAGCTTCTCAAGGGCAGGGTCTAATGAAAAACTGTTTTTT.

This clonotype appeared a few times. The V and J genes are TRBV4-2 and TRBJ1-1; 9 bases align to TRBD1. CDR1 and CDR2 (germline): LGHNA, YNFKEQ. This CDR3 contains 15 residues. With 3 bases clipped from V and 1 base from J, the junction kept 3 bases outside the gene matches. The CDR3 sequence is CASSHGQGPNTEAFF. The CDR3 DNA sequence: TGTGCCAGCAGCCACGGACAGGGGCCGAACACTGAAGCTTTCTTT.

This rearrangement joins TRBV7-2 to TRBJ2-4; weak D call: TRBD2 (7 bases). Trimming took 5 bases from V and 5 from J, leaving 13 bases between them. Germline assignment: CDR1 SGHTA and CDR2 FQGNSA. The CDR3 totals 14 residues. The CDR3 loop is CASSRGAPQNIQYF. DNA of the CDR3: TGTGCCAGCAGCCGGGGGGCCCCCCAAAACATTCAGTACTTC.

The chain couples TRBV5-1 to TRBJ2-1; TRBD2 agrees at 8 bases. This CDR3 spans 17 amino acids. Trimming at V came to 0 bases and at J to 14 bases, leaving 19 bases not matched to a gene. The germline CDR1 and CDR2 sequences are SGHRS and YFSETQ. The CDR3 is CASSLEGLANLKREKFF. CDR3 DNA sequence: TGCGCCAGCAGCTTGGAAGGACTAGCCAACCTTAAGAGGGAGAAGTTCTTC.